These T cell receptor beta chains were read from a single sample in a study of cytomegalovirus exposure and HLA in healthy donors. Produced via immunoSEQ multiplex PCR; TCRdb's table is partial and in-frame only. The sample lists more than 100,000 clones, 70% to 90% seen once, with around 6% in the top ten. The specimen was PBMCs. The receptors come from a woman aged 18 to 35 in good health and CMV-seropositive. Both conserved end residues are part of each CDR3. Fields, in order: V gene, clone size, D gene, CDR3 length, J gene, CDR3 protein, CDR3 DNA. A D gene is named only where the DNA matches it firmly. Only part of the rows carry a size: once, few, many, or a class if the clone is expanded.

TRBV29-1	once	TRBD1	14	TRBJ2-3	CSVDAGQGTDTQYF	TGCAGCGTTGATGCTGGACAGGGCACAGATACGCAGTATTTT
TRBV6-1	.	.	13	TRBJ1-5	CASSRERDQPQHF	TGTGCCAGCAGTAGGGAGAGGGATCAGCCCCAGCATTTT
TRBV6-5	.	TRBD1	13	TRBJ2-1	CASSGQDYNEQFF	TGTGCCAGCAGCGGACAGGATTACAATGAGCAGTTCTTC
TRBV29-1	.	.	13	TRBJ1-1	CSVERSPGTEAFF	TGCAGCGTTGAACGGTCCCCCGGCACTGAAGCTTTCTTT
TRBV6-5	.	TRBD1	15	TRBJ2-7	CASTLTGQGSHEQYF	TGTGCCAGCACCCTGACGGGACAGGGTTCCCACGAGCAGTACTTC
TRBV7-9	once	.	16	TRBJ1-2	CASSLGWPGSNYGYTF	TGTGCCAGCAGCTTAGGCTGGCCAGGCTCTAACTATGGCTACACCTTC
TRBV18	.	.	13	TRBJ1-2	CASSPQGLHGYTF	TGTGCCAGCTCACCACAGGGGTTGCATGGCTACACCTTC
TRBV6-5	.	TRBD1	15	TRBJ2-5	CASSYAPGQGETQYF	TGTGCCAGCAGTTACGCCCCGGGACAGGGGGAGACCCAGTACTTC
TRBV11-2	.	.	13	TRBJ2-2	CASSYRVTGELFF	TGTGCCAGCAGCTACAGGGTCACCGGGGAGCTGTTTTTT
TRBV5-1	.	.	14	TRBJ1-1	CASSLRQANTEAFF	TGCGCCAGCAGCTTGCGCCAGGCCAACACTGAAGCTTTCTTT
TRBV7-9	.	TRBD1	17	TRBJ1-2	CASSPAETGGSWYGYTF	TGTGCCAGCAGCCCGGCGGAGACAGGGGGTTCATGGTATGGCTACACCTTC
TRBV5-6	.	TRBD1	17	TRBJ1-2	CASSLIPGQGEGYGYTF	TGTGCCAGCAGCTTAATCCCGGGACAGGGAGAAGGATATGGCTACACCTTC
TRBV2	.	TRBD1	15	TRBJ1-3	CASSHGQGAGNTIYF	TGTGCCAGCAGTCATGGACAGGGGGCTGGAAACACCATATATTTT
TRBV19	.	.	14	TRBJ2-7	CASSIEAASYEQYF	TGTGCCAGTAGTATTGAGGCAGCGTCCTACGAGCAGTACTTC
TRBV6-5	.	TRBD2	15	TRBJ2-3	CASRIRGGVTDTQYF	TGTGCCAGCAGAATCCGGGGGGGTGTCACAGATACGCAGTATTTT
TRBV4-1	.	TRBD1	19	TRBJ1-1	CASSQDARSDRGLGTEAFF	TGCGCCAGCAGCCAAGATGCCCGATCGGACAGGGGTCTGGGGACTGAAGCTTTCTTT
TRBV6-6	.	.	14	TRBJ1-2	CASSSTGYSYGYTF	TGTGCCAGCAGTTCCACAGGGTATAGCTATGGCTACACCTTC